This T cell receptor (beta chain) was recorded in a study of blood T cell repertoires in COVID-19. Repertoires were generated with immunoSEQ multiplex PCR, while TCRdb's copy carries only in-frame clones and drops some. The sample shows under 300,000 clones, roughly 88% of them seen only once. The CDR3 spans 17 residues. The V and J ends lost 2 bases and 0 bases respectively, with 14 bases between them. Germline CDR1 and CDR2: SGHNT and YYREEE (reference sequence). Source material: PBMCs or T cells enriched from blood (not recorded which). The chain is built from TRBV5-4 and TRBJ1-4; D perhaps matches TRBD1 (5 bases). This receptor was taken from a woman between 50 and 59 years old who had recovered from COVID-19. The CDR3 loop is CASSFLRGSSTNEKLFF. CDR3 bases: TGTGCCAGCAGCTTCCTCCGGGGGTCTTCAACTAATGAAAAACTGTTTTTT.